Here is one T cell receptor beta chain with its context. This clonotype was seen more than once but under ten times. Its cognate antigen has yet to be identified. Per-base quality was not reported, and no clone a single base away is much larger than it. The sample belongs to a study of identical twins listed by TCRdb under 2016. With regard to the full study: To test whether fetal clonotypes persist, this study deep-sequenced TCR alpha and beta repertoires from monozygotic twins, from unrelated adults of various ages, and from cord blood. To rule out contamination, the twin experiments were replicated at different times with different library preparation protocols.

Trimming at the junction amounts to 1 base on V and 5 bases on J, and the germline ends lie 11 bases apart. Reading from cysteine to phenylalanine, the CDR3 counts 14 amino acids. The read is trimmed to its CDR3 DNA, 42 bases read in frame from base 1. CDR1 SGHAT and CDR2 FQNNGV were looked up in the germline V gene. Preparation of the library involved 5' RACE. The sequencer listed for this sample is Illumina HiSeq 2000. A universal primer binding site was added through template switching, and the final cDNA carried a unique molecular identifier so that TCR cDNA molecules could be counted accurately. Specific primers in the conserved constant-segment region were used to synthesize first-strand cDNA for the TCR alpha and beta chains. To control for contamination, each cDNA library was double barcoded with a SMART-Mk sample barcode plus Illumina barcodes. TruSeq adapter sequences along with Illumina sample barcodes were introduced in two successive PCR steps. TCR alpha and beta cDNA libraries were sequenced on the Illumina HiSeq platform with custom primers. The original methods were these. MiGEC was used to process raw reads and extract unique molecular identifiers, and MiXCR was used to find CDR3 positions. Recombination models were inferred per individual with the repgenHMM and IGoR tools using an EM algorithm. The analysis of shared clonotypes was done with the tcR package in R, with sharing normalized by the product of cloneset sizes. To study raw recombination without the effects of thymic and clonal selection, out-of-frame nonproductive sequences were analyzed. TCRdb ran its own pipeline on the public reads, namely fastp trimming at Q25 and MiXCR clone calling, and kept in-frame beta chains. Each entry merges the rows of one CDR3 protein and shows their most common DNA and genes. TCRdb's processing, not the study's, gives the V and J calls here. The sample data list about 530,000 distinct CDR3 sequences, and about 20% of these were observed just once. Approximately 0.5% of the sample is held by the ten biggest clonotypes.

Study-wide findings and limitations: Fewer insertions were carried by abundant cord blood beta clonotypes, a similar but weaker trend appeared in young adult naive repertoires, and no such trend appeared in memory repertoires. Because the same donors could not be followed over many years, conclusions were based on cross-sectional statistical analysis. In beta out-of-frame sequences, excess twin sharing was weaker, because having fewer shared sequences lowered the signal-to-noise ratio. Invariant T cells such as MAIT and iNKT could partly confound zero-insertion analyses, although diverse VJ usage argued against such confounding for most clonotypes. Compared with coincidental sharing between unrelated individuals, an excess of low generation-probability sequences was observed among out-of-frame TCR alpha sequences shared between twins. In monozygotic twins, out-of-frame TCR alpha sharing was systematically underestimated by recombination models, although the models agreed with sharing between unrelated individuals.

All donors were healthy Caucasians. The twin cohort consisted of three pairs of female monozygotic twins, all aged about 18 to 29 years. CD4+ and CD8+ T cell populations were isolated with positive isolation kits from Invitrogen. This same sample was also part of a study on yellow fever vaccine responses in identical twins. Per the second study: According to the authors, in identical twins the way T cells responded to vaccination appeared partly convergent and partly personalized. In the study, vaccine-responding T cell clones were precisely tracked in identical twins.

The chain is encoded by TRBV11-2 joined to TRBJ1-1; the D gene is unclear. This TCR derives from a woman aged 18-35 years in good health. The material sequenced was CD4+ T cells sorted from blood. At the DNA level, the sequence is TGTGCCAGCAGCTTAGCGTCGGCGGGGACTGAAGCTTTCTTT. Its translation reads: CASSLASAGTEAFF.